The 25 T cell receptor beta chains presented below share a single source sample, sequenced in a study of shared T cell receptors in the human thymus. Some clones are missing from TCRdb's copy, which holds only in-frame ones; the method was immunoSEQ multiplex PCR. The table has 630,000 or so clones, approximately 87% seen once. This same sample was also part of a study on human thymus T cells.

Sequenced material: thymocytes. These receptors were obtained from a boy less than two years old with a congenital heart defect.

The gene calls are TRBV2 and TRBJ2-3; 7 nucleotides line up with TRBD1. In germline, CDR1 is SNHLY, CDR2 FYNNEI. CDR3 size: 14 residues. V was pared by 5 bases and J by 6 bases, with 8 bases of the junction left unmatched. The CDR3 DNA reads as TGTGCCAGCAGTTTCGGGACAGCCCCTGATACGCAGTATTTT. It yields the protein CASSFGTAPDTQYF.

The genes are TRBV30 and TRBJ1-1, with D possibly being TRBD1 (5 bases). CDR1 is GTSNPN, CDR2 SVGIG, per germline (reference sequence). The CDR3 spans 14 residues. The V gene lost 7 bases and the J gene lost 1 base, with 16 bases spanning the gap. The chain's CDR3 is CASLAQVSNTEAFF. CDR3 coding DNA: TGTGCCTCACTAGCACAGGTGTCGAACACTGAAGCTTTCTTT.

The chain carries TRBV28 and TRBJ2-7, with 11 positions matching TRBD2. The CDR3 runs to 16 residues. V was clipped by 6 bases and J by 3 bases; unmatched bases: 10. The germline V gene encodes CDR1 MDHEN and CDR2 SYDVKM. CDR3 sequence reads: CASSNLGTSGNYEQYF. CDR3 coding DNA: TGTGCCAGCAGCAATTTGGGGACTAGCGGAAACTACGAGCAGTACTTC.

This chain links TRBV19 with TRBJ2-7; no clear D gene. Germline values: CDR1 LNHDA, CDR2 SQIVND (reference sequence). Trimming removed 6 bases at V and 2 bases at J, with 5 bases between. CDR3 length: 11 amino acids. CDR3 residues: CASSPPYEQYF. For the CDR3, the DNA is TGTGCCAGTAGCCCTCCCTACGAGCAGTACTTC.

The chain recombines TRBV4-1 with TRBJ2-5; 12 bases are a match to TRBD2. The V and J ends lost 6 bases and 1 base, in that order; junction bases with no gene match: 6. This CDR3 has 16 residues. CDR1 is MGHRA and CDR2 is YSYEKL in the germline V gene. Here the CDR3 reads CASSRRLAGAQETQYF. The DNA for the CDR3 is TGCGCCAGCAGTCGACGACTAGCGGGGGCCCAAGAGACCCAGTACTTC.

In this sample, this clone turned up a few times. The chain uses TRBV19 and TRBJ2-7, with D tentatively TRBD1 (5 bases). This CDR3 is 15 amino acids long. V lost 1 base to trimming and J lost 2 bases, with 12 bases between them. Germline V gives CDR1 LNHDA, CDR2 SQIVND (reference sequence). CDR3 protein: CASSIGQGRTYEQYF. CDR3 nucleotide sequence: TGTGCCAGTAGTATAGGCCAGGGCCGAACCTACGAGCAGTACTTC.

V is TRBV7-9 and J is TRBJ2-7; a weak D match, TRBD2 (5 bases). Germline-derived CDR1 and CDR2 are SEHNR and FQNEAQ (reference sequence). The CDR3 loop spans 15 amino acids. The V and J ends lost 4 bases and 2 bases respectively, with 15 bases between them. Here the CDR3 DNA reads TGTGCCAGCAGCTCCGTGACACCGAGGGCCTACGAGCAGTACTTC. Residues: CASSSVTPRAYEQYF.

This rearrangement joins TRBV19 to TRBJ1-1; D call uncertain. The CDR3 is made up of 15 amino acids. Germline CDR1 LNHDA, CDR2 SQIVND (reference sequence). Trimming removed 5 bases at V and 1 base at J, with 14 bases between. The CDR3, as DNA: TGTGCCAGTAGTCCAGGCGAGACGGCGAACACTGAAGCTTTCTTT. Translating it yields CASSPGETANTEAFF.

The chain combines TRBV4-3 with TRBJ2-5; D call uncertain. Germline assignment: CDR1 LGHNA and CDR2 YSLEER. With 0 bases removed from V and 3 bases from J, the gap between germline ends came to 5 bases. This CDR3 comprises 13 residues. This CDR3 reads CASSQESEETQYF. CDR3 sequence (DNA): TGCGCCAGCAGCCAAGAATCTGAAGAGACCCAGTACTTC.

This chain uses TRBV2 with TRBJ1-1; TRBD1 agrees at 9 bases. The trim removed 6 bases at V and 4 bases at J, leaving 12 bases unmatched. The CDR3 spans 16 residues. Germline V gives CDR1 SNHLY, CDR2 FYNNEI. The CDR3 DNA sequence: TGTGCCAGCAGCTACGTTCCCCGGACAGGGGTCACTGAAGCTTTCTTT. Translated: CASSYVPRTGVTEAFF.

The chain recombines TRBV7-6 with TRBJ1-1; 9 bases agree with TRBD1. Germline trimming cut 5 bases from V and 6 bases from J; bases unmatched to any gene: 7. The CDR3 extends over 14 amino acids. CDR1 and CDR2 from the germline V gene are SGHVS and FNYEAQ. This chain's CDR3 is CASSVVDRGAEAFF. CDR3 DNA sequence: TGTGCCAGCAGCGTCGTTGACAGGGGGGCTGAAGCTTTCTTT.

The chain carries TRBV28 and TRBJ2-2; D uncertain. CDR3 length equals 13 residues. Germline CDR1 MDHEN, CDR2 SYDVKM. Trimming took off 7 bases at V and 7 bases at J, with 13 bases between the two ends. CDR3 sequence: CASTRVRGGELFF. DNA for the CDR3: TGTGCCAGCACACGGGTTAGAGGCGGGGAGCTGTTTTTT.

The chain links TRBV27 to TRBJ2-1; possibly TRBD1 for D (5 bases). The germline V gene has CDR1 MNHEY and CDR2 SMNVEV (reference sequence). The V gene lost 2 bases and the J gene lost 3 bases, with 11 bases spanning the gap. This CDR3 is built from 15 residues. The CDR3, as DNA: TGTGCCAGCAGTTTAAATCCAGGGTTCTACAATGAGCAGTTCTTC. Its translation is CASSLNPGFYNEQFF.

This clone was picked up a small number of times. This chain links TRBV2 with TRBJ2-7, with 12 bases that match TRBD2. The V and J ends lost 5 bases and 0 bases, in that order; junction bases with no gene match: 8. Germline V gene sequence: CDR1 SNHLY, CDR2 FYNNEI. The CDR3 contains 17 residues. The CDR3 region is CASSHPLAGGDSYEQYF. The CDR3 DNA follows: TGTGCCAGCAGTCATCCTCTAGCGGGAGGGGACTCCTACGAGCAGTACTTC.

The rearrangement links TRBV19 to TRBJ1-2, with 8 positions matching TRBD1. The CDR3 length is 18 residues. Germline CDR1 and CDR2: LNHDA and SQIVND (reference sequence). The V segment lost 7 bases and the J segment 2 bases; nucleotides outside the gene matches: 18. The CDR3 spells CASTSSYRGQATNYGYTF. The CDR3 coding sequence is TGTGCCAGTACCTCATCCTACCGGGGACAGGCGACAAACTATGGCTACACCTTC.

The chain combines TRBV4-3 with TRBJ2-4; 8 bases line up with TRBD2. J gave up 5 bases and V 1 base, and 7 bases lay outside the gene matches. The CDR3 covers 16 residues. Germline-derived CDR1 and CDR2 are LGHNA and YSLEER. The CDR3 DNA follows: TGCGCCAGCAGCCAAGTTCCGGCGGGAGGACAAAACATTCAGTACTTC. Amino acids: CASSQVPAGGQNIQYF.

The genes are TRBV30 and TRBJ1-1; weak D call: TRBD1 (5 bases). With 5 bases removed from V and 4 bases from J, the gap between germline ends came to 14 bases. Per the germline V gene, CDR1 is GTSNPN and CDR2 is SVGIG (reference sequence). This CDR3 region has 13 residues. The CDR3 coding sequence is TGTGCCTGGGGTAAAGGGGTGGTCACTGAAGCTTTCTTT. It translates to CAWGKGVVTEAFF. The whole variable domain, filled in from reference TRBV30 and TRBJ1-1, reads SQTIHQWPATLVQPVGSPLSLECTVEGTSNPNLYWYRQAAGRGLQLLFYSVGIGQISSEVPQNLSASRPQDRQFILSSKKLLLSDSGFYLCAWGKGVVTEAFFGQGTRLTVV.

The rearrangement links TRBV29-1 to TRBJ2-5; 12 nucleotides line up with TRBD2. Per the germline V gene, CDR1 is SQVTM and CDR2 is ANQGSEA. The CDR3 contains 14 residues. J lost 2 bases, V lost 6 bases, and 4 bases had no gene match. For the CDR3, the DNA is TGCAGCGTCCTCGGACTAGCGGGACAAGAGACCCAGTACTTC. This codes for CSVLGLAGQETQYF. The complete variable domain, with remaining parts taken from reference TRBV29-1 and TRBJ2-5, reads SAVISQKPSRDICQRGTSLTIQCQVDSQVTMMFWYRQQPGQSLTLIATANQGSEATYESGFVIDKFPISRPNLTFSTLTVSNMSPEDSSIYLCSVLGLAGQETQYFGPGTRLLVL.

CDR3: CASRGQTHLAKNIQYF. In DNA form, the CDR3 reads TGTGCCAGCAGAGGACAGACCCACTTAGCCAAAAACATTCAGTACTTC. The chain combines TRBV27 with TRBJ2-4; TRBD1 is a possible D gene (6 bases). V shed 6 bases and J shed 0 bases, with 15 bases lying between them. Looked up from germline, CDR1 is MNHEY and CDR2 is SMNVEV (reference sequence). This CDR3 has 16 amino acids.

This clone has just one count. V usage is TRBV4-2 and J usage is TRBJ1-2, with D uncertain. The CDR3 is 13 residues long. The V and J ends lost 4 bases and 6 bases respectively, with 12 bases between them. Germline loops: CDR1 LGHNA, CDR2 YNFKEQ. The CDR3 nucleotides are TGTGCCAGCAGCCCCCGGGTCACCCATGGCTACACCTTC. Residues: CASSPRVTHGYTF.

The chain joins TRBV4-1 to TRBJ2-1, with TRBD1 identical over 9 bases. V was pared by 4 bases and J by 1 base, with 11 bases of the junction left unmatched. The germline V gene encodes CDR1 MGHRA and CDR2 YSYEKL. This CDR3 contains 18 residues. Here the CDR3 DNA reads TGCGCCAGCAGCCGGCTCCCTCCCGACAGGGGGTCCTACAATGAGCAGTTCTTC. Protein sequence: CASSRLPPDRGSYNEQFF.

V gene TRBV7-6 combines with J gene TRBJ2-5; 9 nucleotides agree with TRBD2. Germline V CDR1 and CDR2: SGHVS, FNYEAQ. V was pared by 5 bases and J by 6 bases, with 7 bases of the junction left unmatched. The CDR3 extends over 14 amino acids. The CDR3 is CASSHESGRQTQYF. The CDR3 nucleotides read TGTGCCAGCAGCCACGAGAGCGGGAGGCAGACCCAGTACTTC.

This sequence joins TRBV11-2 and TRBJ2-7, with D perhaps matching TRBD1 (8 bases). CDR1 is SGHAT and CDR2 is FQNNGV in the germline V gene. Trimming removed 5 bases at V and 4 bases at J, with 24 bases between. The CDR3 loop spans 17 amino acids. In nucleotides, the CDR3 is TGTGCCAGCAGCGAGCGGGGTCCCCGGGACAGGCCATACGAGCAGTACTTC. Translated: CASSERGPRDRPYEQYF.

This clone occurred once. This sequence joins TRBV6-6 and TRBJ2-1, with 8 bases that match TRBD2. The CDR3 spans 14 residues. The germline CDR1 and CDR2 sequences are MNHNY and SVGAGI (reference sequence). Unmatched junction bases numbered 8, after V lost 8 bases and J lost 5 bases. This CDR3 is CASSGRAPHNEQFF. CDR3 bases: TGTGCCAGCTCCGGGAGGGCTCCACACAATGAGCAGTTCTTC.

This clone was seen a single time. The chain employs TRBV10-2 and TRBJ2-1, with 8 bases fitting TRBD1. This CDR3 is 16 amino acids long. The V gene end was trimmed by 7 bases and the J gene end by 4 bases; junction bases not matched to a gene: 12. Germline V gives CDR1 WSHSY, CDR2 SAAADI. The chain's CDR3 is CASIAFGQGLYNEQFF. The CDR3 DNA is TGCGCCAGCATCGCATTTGGACAGGGCCTTTACAATGAGCAGTTCTTC.